The rows below give T cell receptor beta chains drawn from one sample of a study of Tregs in tolerant kidney transplant recipients. Data came from immunoSEQ multiplex PCR; TCRdb stores just in-frame clones and leaves some out. The repertoire holds fewer than 100,000 clones, with 93% as singletons. The sample in question was CD4+ T cells from blood, obtained before the transplant. Receptor source: a human donor who received a combined kidney and bone marrow transplant. The CDR3 runs from the conserved cysteine through the conserved F or W. A D gene is named only where the DNA matches it firmly. Only part of the rows carry a size: once, few, many, or a class if the clone is expanded.

v_gene	len	abundance	d_gene	j_gene	CDR3aa	CDR3nt
TRBV11-2	12	NA	NA	TRBJ1-1	CASSLDVAEAFF	TGTGCCAGCAGCTTAGACGTCGCTGAAGCTTTCTTT
TRBV6-1	13	NA	NA	TRBJ1-4	CASSGVPNEKLFF	TGTGCCAGCAGCGGAGTACCAAATGAAAAACTGTTTTTT
TRBV7-9	16	NA	NA	TRBJ1-1	CASSSTWGATNTEAFF	TGTGCCAGCAGTTCCACGTGGGGCGCGACAAACACTGAAGCTTTCTTT
TRBV5-6	13	NA	NA	TRBJ2-7	CASSLGGVDEQYF	TGTGCCAGCAGCTTGGGGGGAGTCGACGAGCAGTACTTC
TRBV6-6	13	few	NA	TRBJ1-2	CASAQDSLYGYTF	TGTGCCAGCGCCCAGGACAGCCTCTATGGCTACACCTTC
TRBV18	13	NA	NA	TRBJ2-7	CASSPDRSYEQYF	TGTGCCAGCTCACCTGACAGATCCTACGAGCAGTACTTC
TRBV2	14	NA	NA	TRBJ2-5	CASSSADTQETQYF	TGTGCCAGCAGTTCAGCAGACACTCAAGAGACCCAGTACTTC
TRBV2	15	NA	NA	TRBJ1-2	CASSESGMAVGGYTF	TGTGCCAGCAGTGAATCCGGGATGGCCGTAGGGGGCTACACCTTC
TRBV19	15	NA	NA	TRBJ1-5	CASSIGAGGNQPQHF	TGTGCCAGTAGTATAGGGGCAGGGGGCAATCAGCCCCAGCATTTT
TRBV7-3	15	NA	NA	TRBJ1-1	CASSLVGTGETEAFF	TGTGCCAGCAGCTTAGTGGGCACGGGGGAAACTGAAGCTTTCTTT
TRBV2	19	NA	TRBD1	TRBJ1-6	CASMDRGRFLLSSNSPLHF	TGTGCCAGCATGGACAGGGGGCGCTTCCTTTTGTCGTCTAATTCACCCCTCCACTTT
TRBV5-1	16	NA	TRBD1	TRBJ2-3	CASSLWGQGAGDTQYF	TGCGCCAGCAGCTTGTGGGGACAGGGGGCAGGAGATACGCAGTATTTT
TRBV10-3	16	NA	TRBD1	TRBJ1-6	CAISPRGDRAGSPLHF	TGTGCCATCAGTCCGCGAGGGGACAGGGCCGGATCACCCCTCCACTTT
TRBV29-1	15	NA	NA	TRBJ2-4	CSVSRSGGSKNIQYF	TGCAGCGTTAGTCGCAGTGGGGGGTCAAAAAACATTCAGTACTTC
TRBV27	14	NA	TRBD2	TRBJ2-1	CASTRGITYNEQFF	TGTGCCAGCACGCGGGGGATTACCTACAATGAGCAGTTCTTC
TRBV19	15	once	TRBD1	TRBJ1-3	CASSILGGEGNTIYF	TGTGCCAGTAGTATTCTAGGGGGCGAAGGAAACACCATATATTTT
TRBV2	13	NA	NA	TRBJ1-4	CASTRGPEEKLFF	TGTGCCAGCACCAGGGGCCCCGAGGAAAAACTGTTTTTT
TRBV6-6	16	NA	TRBD2	TRBJ2-1	CASRARLVRGDNEQFF	TGTGCCAGCAGAGCCCGTTTGGTTCGGGGGGACAATGAGCAGTTCTTC
TRBV9	17	NA	NA	TRBJ2-2	CASSPTSRGTNTGELFF	TGTGCCAGCAGCCCGACGAGTAGGGGAACGAACACCGGGGAGCTGTTTTTT
TRBV6-5	13	NA	TRBD1	TRBJ1-1	CASSPGGLGEAFF	TGTGCCAGCAGCCCAGGGGGGTTGGGTGAAGCTTTCTTT
TRBV7-2	15	NA	NA	TRBJ2-7	CASSLGGTLEFEQYF	TGTGCCAGCAGCTTAGGTGGGACATTAGAGTTCGAGCAGTACTTC
TRBV9	12	NA	NA	TRBJ2-7	CASSPSGYEQYF	TGTGCCAGCAGCCCGTCCGGGTACGAGCAGTACTTC
TRBV4-2	13	NA	TRBD2	TRBJ2-1	CASSQAAGGEQFF	TGTGCCAGCAGCCAAGCGGCGGGGGGGGAGCAGTTCTTC
TRBV11-2	16	NA	TRBD1	TRBJ1-6	CASSLAGQGWNSPLHF	TGTGCCAGCAGCTTAGCGGGACAGGGCTGGAATTCACCCCTCCACTTT
TRBV5-1	14	NA	NA	TRBJ2-5	CASSPAGMEETQYF	TGCGCCAGCAGCCCTGCGGGGATGGAAGAGACCCAGTACTTC
TRBV7-9	17	NA	TRBD1	TRBJ1-1	CASSLRDRDGVNTEAFF	TGTGCCAGCAGCCTCCGGGACAGGGACGGTGTGAACACTGAAGCTTTCTTT
TRBV5-1	16	once	TRBD2	TRBJ2-2	CASSFPSGRSTGELFF	TGCGCCAGCAGCTTCCCTAGCGGGAGGAGCACCGGGGAGCTGTTTTTT
TRBV6-5	14	NA	TRBD1	TRBJ1-1	CASNDRGRNTEAFF	TGTGCCAGCAATGACAGGGGGCGAAACACTGAAGCTTTCTTT
TRBV9	14	NA	NA	TRBJ2-3	CASSVTSGADTQYF	TGTGCCAGCAGCGTGACTAGTGGCGCAGATACGCAGTATTTT
TRBV2	14	NA	TRBD1	TRBJ1-2	CASTWDREAYGYTF	TGTGCCAGCACCTGGGACAGGGAGGCCTATGGCTACACCTTC
TRBV27	14	NA	NA	TRBJ2-7	CASSLVGAIYEQYF	TGTGCCAGCAGTTTGGTGGGAGCGATCTACGAGCAGTACTTC
TRBV6-6	15	NA	NA	TRBJ1-1	CASISRQNLNTEAFF	TGTGCCAGCATCTCTCGACAGAACTTAAACACTGAAGCTTTCTTT
TRBV4-3	17	NA	TRBD1	TRBJ1-4	CASSQLTGRGTNEKLFF	TGCGCCAGCAGCCAGTTGACAGGGCGTGGCACTAATGAAAAACTGTTTTTT
TRBV5-1	13	NA	TRBD2	TRBJ2-3	CASSISGRDTQYF	TGCGCCAGCAGCATTAGCGGGAGGGATACGCAGTATTTT
TRBV7-3	16	NA	TRBD2	TRBJ2-5	CASSIRGGSPQETQYF	TGTGCCAGCAGCATAAGGGGCGGGAGCCCTCAAGAGACCCAGTACTTC
TRBV29-1	12	NA	NA	TRBJ2-7	CSVVVSSYEQYF	TGCAGCGTTGTTGTCAGCTCCTACGAGCAGTACTTC